Below, one T cell receptor (beta chain) is given with its context. The data originate from a study of patients and donors after allogeneic stem cell transplantation. The CDR3 is 15 residues long. Germline V lookup: CDR1 MNHNS, CDR2 SASEGT. The V and J ends lost 5 bases and 0 bases, in that order; junction bases with no gene match: 2. TCRdb ran MiXCR on the RT-PCR reads and lists one entry per CDR3 protein. Here the sample spans 920,000 or so distinct CDR3 sequences, about a sixth being singletons. The specimen sequenced was blood, either unsorted or a sorted T cell fraction (not recorded which). This chain joins TRBV6-1 and TRBJ2-5, with 11 bases lining up with TRBD2. This clonotype originated in a human donor who was either an allogeneic HSCT recipient or a stem cell or donor lymphocyte infusion donor (not recorded which). It is not recorded whose cells these are; they may come from a transplant donor. CDR3: CASSLAGGDQETQYF. CDR3 in DNA: TGTGCCAGCAGTCTAGCGGGAGGAGACCAAGAGACCCAGTACTTC.